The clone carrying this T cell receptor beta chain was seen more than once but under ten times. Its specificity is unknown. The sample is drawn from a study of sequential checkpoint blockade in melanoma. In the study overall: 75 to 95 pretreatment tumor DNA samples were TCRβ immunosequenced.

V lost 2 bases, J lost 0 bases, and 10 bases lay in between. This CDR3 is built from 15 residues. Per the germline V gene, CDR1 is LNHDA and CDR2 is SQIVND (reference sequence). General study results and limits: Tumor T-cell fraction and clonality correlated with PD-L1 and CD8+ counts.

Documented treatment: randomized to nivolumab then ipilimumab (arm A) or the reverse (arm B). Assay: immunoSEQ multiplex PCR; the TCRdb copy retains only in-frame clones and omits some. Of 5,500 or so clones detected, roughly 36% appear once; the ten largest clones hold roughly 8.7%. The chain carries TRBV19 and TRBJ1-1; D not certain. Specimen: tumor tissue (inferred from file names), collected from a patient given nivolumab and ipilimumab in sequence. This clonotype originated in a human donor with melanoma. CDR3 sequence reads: CASSISGSLNTEAFF. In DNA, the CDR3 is TGTGCCAGTAGTATATCGGGGAGTCTGAACACTGAAGCTTTCTTT. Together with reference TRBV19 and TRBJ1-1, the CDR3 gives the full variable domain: DGGITQSPKYLFRKEGQNVTLSCEQNLNHDAMYWYRQDPGQGLRLIYYSQIVNDFQKGDIAEGYSVSREKKESFPLTVTSAQKNPTAFYLCASSISGSLNTEAFFGQGTRLTVV.